The 9 T cell receptor beta chains presented below share a single source sample, sequenced in a study of T-cell reconstitution after alpha-beta-depleted transplantation in children. Unique molecular identifiers tagged the TCRbeta library. TCRdb re-called the PCR reads with MiXCR, one entry per CDR3 protein. The sample consists of 95,000 to 120,000 distinct CDR3 sequences, 5.5% to 6.5% of them appearing once. The sequenced sample was PBMCs, mostly from graft donor cells, obtained 360 days after TCRalphabeta/CD19-depleted stem cell transplant. These receptors were taken from a male patient aged 2-10 years who had a stem cell transplant for acute lymphoblastic leukemia, so the T cells may come from the graft donor.

This clonotype was picked up a small number of times. The gene calls are TRBV7-6 and TRBJ1-5; D is ambiguous. The CDR3 runs to 14 residues. Trimming took 1 base from V and 4 from J, leaving 8 bases between them. Germline V CDR1 and CDR2: SGHVS, FNYEAQ. The CDR3 region has the DNA TGTGCCAGCAGCTTAGGACCCGGGAATCAGCCCCAGCATTTT. It codes for CASSLGPGNQPQHF.

This clonotype was counted once. The chain recombines TRBV5-1 with TRBJ2-7; D remains ambiguous. This CDR3 has 16 residues. V was cut by 4 bases and J by 3 bases, with 20 bases left in between. Germline CDR1 and CDR2: SGHRS and YFSETQ. The CDR3 spells CASSIQTAPYHYEQYF. CDR3 sequence (DNA): TGCGCCAGCAGCATACAGACTGCTCCCTATCACTACGAGCAGTACTTC.

The rearrangement joins TRBV20-1 to TRBJ2-3, with D unclear. V lost 3 bases to trimming and J lost 5 bases, with 9 bases between them. Germline V gives CDR1 DFQATT, CDR2 SNEGSKA (reference sequence). CDR3 size: 12 residues. The DNA for the CDR3 is TGCAGTGCTAGCGGGTCGGGAGATACGCAGTATTTT. Its translation: CSASGSGDTQYF.

This clonotype was detected ten times or more. This chain joins TRBV29-1 and TRBJ2-5, with unresolved D. Germline V gene sequence: CDR1 SQVTM, CDR2 ANQGSEA. The CDR3 has 13 amino acids. As DNA, the CDR3 is TGCAGGGTTCGGCTTCGAGGCACAGAGACCCAGTACTTC. It yields the protein CRVRLRGTETQYF.

This clonotype was seen at least ten times. The V and J genes are TRBV6-6 and TRBJ1-3; D gene unclear. Germline-derived CDR1 and CDR2 are MNHNY and SVGAGI (reference sequence). This CDR3 spans 15 amino acids. V lost 8 bases and J 3 bases, leaving 17 bases between the germline ends. CDR3 sequence reads: CASPVSFGCGNTIYF. CDR3 in DNA: TGTGCCAGCCCAGTTTCCTTCGGTTGTGGAAACACCATATATTTT.

This clonotype was recorded at least ten times. The chain is built from TRBV12-3 or TRBV12-4 and TRBJ2-4; no clear D. Trimming cost V 6 bases and J 6 bases, with 12 bases left between them. The CDR3 spans 13 residues. CDR3 sequence: CASRDRRGNIQYF. The DNA of the CDR3 is TGTGCCAGCAGAGACCGAAGAGGAAACATTCAGTACTTC.

Only a few counts were recorded for this clonotype. The chain carries TRBV19 and TRBJ1-5; D not resolved. V gave up 10 bases and J gave up 4 bases, with 11 bases separating them. This CDR3 region has 12 residues. Germline CDR1 is LNHDA and CDR2 is SQIVND (reference sequence). The CDR3 region is CATMEGNQPQHF. CDR3 sequence (DNA): TGTGCCACCATGGAGGGAAATCAGCCCCAGCATTTT.

This sequence joins TRBV7-9 and TRBJ2-3; 9 bases line up with TRBD1. From germline, CDR1 is SEHNR and CDR2 FQNEAQ (reference sequence). J lost 2 bases, V lost 5 bases, and 5 bases had no gene match. This CDR3 comprises 15 residues. The CDR3: CASSPGTGYTDTQYF. The DNA for the CDR3 is TGTGCCAGCAGCCCCGGGACAGGGTACACAGATACGCAGTATTTT.

This clonotype was observed at least ten times. The V call is TRBV28, the J call TRBJ1-1, with D possibly matching TRBD1 (6 bases). The germline CDR1 and CDR2 sequences are MDHEN and SYDVKM. Trimming left V 7 bases short and J 4 bases short, with 16 bases between. The CDR3 consists of 14 residues. The chain's CDR3 is CASKTRGRSTEAFF. CDR3 in DNA: TGTGCCAGCAAAACTCGGGGGCGAAGCACTGAAGCTTTCTTT.